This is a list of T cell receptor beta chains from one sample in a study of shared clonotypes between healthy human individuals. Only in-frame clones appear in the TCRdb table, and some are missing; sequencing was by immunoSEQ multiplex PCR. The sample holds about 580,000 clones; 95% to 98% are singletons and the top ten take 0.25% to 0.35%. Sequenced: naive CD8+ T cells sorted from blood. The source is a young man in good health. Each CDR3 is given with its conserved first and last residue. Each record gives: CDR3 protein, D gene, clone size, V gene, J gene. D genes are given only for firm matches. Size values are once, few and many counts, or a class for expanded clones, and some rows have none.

CASRLEDSFF	-	-	TRBV6-6	TRBJ1-1
CASSVRRENNEQFF	TRBD2	-	TRBV18	TRBJ2-1
CASSQDRVGQPQHF	-	-	TRBV4-3	TRBJ1-5
CASTWSGTGYGYTF	TRBD1	-	TRBV11-2	TRBJ1-2
CASSVEGLAHNEQFF	TRBD2	-	TRBV9	TRBJ2-1
CASSPRDTHYEQYF	-	-	TRBV28	TRBJ2-7
CAISGGDGASSYNEQFF	-	-	TRBV10-3	TRBJ2-1
CASSLWPGGRQGATGELFF	TRBD1	-	TRBV27	TRBJ2-2
CSVVGLAGGRTYEQYF	TRBD2	-	TRBV29-1	TRBJ2-7
CASTAGGYWNEQFF	-	-	TRBV27	TRBJ2-1
CASSLGLAGTYEQYF	TRBD2	-	TRBV13	TRBJ2-7
CASREGSSYEQYF	-	-	TRBV2	TRBJ2-7
CASSPAGGSEQYF	TRBD1	-	TRBV7-9	TRBJ2-7
CSVEDRGQGIYEKLFF	TRBD1	-	TRBV29-1	TRBJ1-4
CASTRGQGAYNEQFF	TRBD1	-	TRBV27	TRBJ2-1
CASSEQLHNEQFF	-	once	TRBV6-4	TRBJ2-1
CASSDSTGGRTSYEQYF	-	-	TRBV6-4	TRBJ2-7
CASVQGPTYEQYF	-	-	TRBV2	TRBJ2-7
CASSLTRANEAFF	-	-	TRBV6-5	TRBJ1-1
CSARNSLARF	-	-	TRBV20-1	TRBJ1-2
CASSLEGRGDGYTF	TRBD1	-	TRBV11-2	TRBJ1-2
CASSLGGGLFYEQYF	-	-	TRBV11-2	TRBJ2-7
CASSFYHETYEQYF	-	once	TRBV7-2	TRBJ2-7
CASSSPLSTDTQYF	-	-	TRBV13	TRBJ2-3
CATSREQTAFEAFF	-	-	TRBV15	TRBJ1-1
CASSLDGQAFYGYTF	TRBD1	-	TRBV7-9	TRBJ1-2
CASSRTSGRADTQYF	TRBD2	-	TRBV4-1	TRBJ2-3
CASMKTYEQYF	-	-	TRBV27	TRBJ2-7
CAIKPGGLSNQPQHF	-	-	TRBV10-3	TRBJ1-5
CASSSPIAGMYNEQFF	TRBD2	-	TRBV7-9	TRBJ2-1
CSVYRANSDEQYF	-	-	TRBV29-1	TRBJ2-7
CASSEGNLYGYTF	-	-	TRBV2	TRBJ1-2
CASSFDSLAYEQYF	-	-	TRBV5-1	TRBJ2-7
CASSSQVYEQYF	-	-	TRBV7-9	TRBJ2-7
CASSFAQGQETQYF	-	-	TRBV5-4	TRBJ2-5
CASSSETIREAFF	-	-	TRBV13	TRBJ1-1
CASRVLAGDYEQYF	TRBD2	-	TRBV5-1	TRBJ2-7
CASSLARYNEQFF	-	-	TRBV7-8	TRBJ2-1
CASSHTQGVEQFF	-	-	TRBV4-1	TRBJ2-1
CASSYMYRGDYGYTF	TRBD1	-	TRBV6-5	TRBJ1-2
CASSQFAGQGAFF	TRBD1	-	TRBV4-1	TRBJ1-1
CASSSPTASQETQYF	-	-	TRBV7-9	TRBJ2-5
CASSPRDWDTDTQYF	-	-	TRBV7-9	TRBJ2-3
CASSLRDLGEKLFF	-	few	TRBV5-1	TRBJ1-4
CASKGEETGIDSYNEQFF	-	-	TRBV27	TRBJ2-1
CASSQDEHTYEQYF	-	once	TRBV4-3	TRBJ2-7
CASSSNSGYEQYF	-	-	TRBV7-6	TRBJ2-7
CASSRPPGTGGYEQYF	TRBD1	-	TRBV27	TRBJ2-7
CASSERAWVTEAFF	-	-	TRBV6-1	TRBJ1-1
CASSETSGRAGELFF	TRBD2	-	TRBV5-1	TRBJ2-2
CASIEGVYGYTF	-	-	TRBV2	TRBJ1-2
CASSPTGNTEAFF	-	-	TRBV5-1	TRBJ1-1